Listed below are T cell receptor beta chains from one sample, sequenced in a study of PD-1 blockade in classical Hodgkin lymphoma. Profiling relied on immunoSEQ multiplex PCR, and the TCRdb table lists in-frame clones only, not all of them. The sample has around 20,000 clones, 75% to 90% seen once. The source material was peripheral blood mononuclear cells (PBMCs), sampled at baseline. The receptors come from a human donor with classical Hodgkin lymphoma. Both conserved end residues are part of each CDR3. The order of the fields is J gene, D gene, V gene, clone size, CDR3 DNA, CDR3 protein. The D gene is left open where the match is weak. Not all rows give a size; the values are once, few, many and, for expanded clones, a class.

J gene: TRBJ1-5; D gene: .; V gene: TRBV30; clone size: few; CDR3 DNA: TGTGCCTGGACATTGGATAGCAATCAGCCCCAGCATTTT; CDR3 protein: CAWTLDSNQPQHF
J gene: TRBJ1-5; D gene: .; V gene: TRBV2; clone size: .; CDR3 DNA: TGTGCCAGCAGGGAAGGGACGACGATTCAGCCCCAGCATTTT; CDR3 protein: CASREGTTIQPQHF
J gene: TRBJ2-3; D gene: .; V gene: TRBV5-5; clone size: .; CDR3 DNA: TGTGCCAGCACCCTTTGGGAGGCTTCTAGGACAGATACGCAGTATTTT; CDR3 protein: CASTLWEASRTDTQYF
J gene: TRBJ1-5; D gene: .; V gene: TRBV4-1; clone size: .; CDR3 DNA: TGCGCCAGCAGCCAACCCGGAGTGAGGGGACGCAATCAGCCCCAGCATTTT; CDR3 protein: CASSQPGVRGRNQPQHF
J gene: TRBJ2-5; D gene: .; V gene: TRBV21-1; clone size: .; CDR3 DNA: TGTGCCAGCAAGGGGGGGGGCCTGCCCGACTACCAAGAGACCCAGTACTTC; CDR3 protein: CASKGGGLPDYQETQYF
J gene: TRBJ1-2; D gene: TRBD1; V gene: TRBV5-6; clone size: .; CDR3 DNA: TGTGCCAGCACTCCGGGACAGGGGACCTATAACTATGGCTACACCTTC; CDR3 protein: CASTPGQGTYNYGYTF
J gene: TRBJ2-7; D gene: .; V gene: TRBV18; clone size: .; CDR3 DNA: TGTGCCAGCTCACCTCGCCCCTCCTACGAGCAGTACTTC; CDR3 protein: CASSPRPSYEQYF
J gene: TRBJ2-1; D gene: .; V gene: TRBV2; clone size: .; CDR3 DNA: TGTGCCAGCATTGGGGCTAGAGTGGACTACAATGAGCAGTTCTTC; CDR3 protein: CASIGARVDYNEQFF
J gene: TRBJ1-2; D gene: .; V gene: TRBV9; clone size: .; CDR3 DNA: TGTGCCAGCAGCGTAGGAGGCAATCGCTATGGCTACACCTTC; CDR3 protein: CASSVGGNRYGYTF
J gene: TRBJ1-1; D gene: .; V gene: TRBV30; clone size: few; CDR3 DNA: TGTGCCTGGAGTCTGTCAGGGGAAACTGAAGCTTTCTTT; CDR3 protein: CAWSLSGETEAFF
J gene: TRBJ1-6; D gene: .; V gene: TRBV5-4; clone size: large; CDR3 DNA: TGTGCCAGCAGCTTGGCTTCAAAGAATTCACCCCTCCACTTT; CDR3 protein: CASSLASKNSPLHF
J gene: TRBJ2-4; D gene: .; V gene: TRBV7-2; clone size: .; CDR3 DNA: TGTGCCAGCAGCTACCAGGGGGGGAACATTCAGTACTTC; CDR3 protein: CASSYQGGNIQYF
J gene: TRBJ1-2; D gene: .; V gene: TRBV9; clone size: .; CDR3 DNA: TGTGCCACCCGAGGGGTGTTTGGCTACACCTTC; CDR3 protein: CATRGVFGYTF
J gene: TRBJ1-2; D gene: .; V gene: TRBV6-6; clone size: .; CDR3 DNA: TGTGCCAGCAGTTACGGGGGGGACAATGGCTACACCTTC; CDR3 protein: CASSYGGDNGYTF
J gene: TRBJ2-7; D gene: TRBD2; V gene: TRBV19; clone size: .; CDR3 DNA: TGTGCCAGTCGTGATCCCGGGAGGAGCTCCTACGAGCAGTACTTC; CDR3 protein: CASRDPGRSSYEQYF
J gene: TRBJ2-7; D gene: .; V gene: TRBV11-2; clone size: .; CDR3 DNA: TGTGCCAGCAGCTCAGCAGGGCAAGCCCCCTACGAGCAGTACTTC; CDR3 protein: CASSSAGQAPYEQYF
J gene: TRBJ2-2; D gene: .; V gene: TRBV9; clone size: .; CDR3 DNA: TGTGCCAGCAGCGTAGGAGCGGGTGCCAACACCGGGGAGCTGTTTTTT; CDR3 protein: CASSVGAGANTGELFF
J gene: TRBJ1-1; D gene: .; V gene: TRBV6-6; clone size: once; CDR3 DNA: TGTGCCAGCAGTTACGGTGACGGCACTGAAGCTTTCTTT; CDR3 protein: CASSYGDGTEAFF
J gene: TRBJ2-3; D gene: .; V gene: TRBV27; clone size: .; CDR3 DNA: TGTGCCAGCAGTTTATCGATGGGTACAGATACGCAGTATTTT; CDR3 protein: CASSLSMGTDTQYF
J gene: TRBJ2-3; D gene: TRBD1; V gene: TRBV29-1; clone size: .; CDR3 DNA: TGCAGCGTTCCCTACAGGGGCAGCACAGATACGCAGTATTTT; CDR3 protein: CSVPYRGSTDTQYF
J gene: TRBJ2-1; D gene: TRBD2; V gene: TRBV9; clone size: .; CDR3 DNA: TGTGCCAGCAGCGTAGCCCCTAGCGGGGGGACGAGCTACAATGAGCAGTTCTTC; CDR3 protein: CASSVAPSGGTSYNEQFF
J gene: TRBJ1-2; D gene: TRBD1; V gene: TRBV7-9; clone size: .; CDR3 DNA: TGTGCCAGCAGCTTGGACGGGACAGGGAATGGCTACACCTTC; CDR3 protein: CASSLDGTGNGYTF
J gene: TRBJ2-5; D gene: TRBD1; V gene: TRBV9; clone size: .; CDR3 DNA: TGTGCCAGCAGCCCCCGACAGGGCCAAGAGACCCAGTACTTC; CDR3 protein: CASSPRQGQETQYF